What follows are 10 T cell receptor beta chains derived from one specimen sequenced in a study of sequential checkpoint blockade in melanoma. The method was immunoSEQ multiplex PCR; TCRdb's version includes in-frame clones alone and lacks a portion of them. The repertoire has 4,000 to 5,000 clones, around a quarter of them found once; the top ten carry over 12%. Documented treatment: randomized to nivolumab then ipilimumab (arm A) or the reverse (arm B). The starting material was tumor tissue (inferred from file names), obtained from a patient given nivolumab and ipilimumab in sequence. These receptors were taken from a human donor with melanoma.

CDR3 sequence reads: CASSQVVNVNEQFF. The CDR3 DNA sequence: TGTGCCAGCAGCCAAGTAGTTAACGTCAATGAGCAGTTCTTC. This sequence joins TRBV14 and TRBJ2-1; D gene ambiguous. Trimming left V 1 base short and J 6 bases short, with 10 bases between. The V gene's germline CDR1 is SGHDN and CDR2 FVKESK. CDR3 length: 14 amino acids. Based on the CDR3 plus reference TRBV14 and TRBJ2-1, the full variable domain is EAGVTQFPSHSVIEKGQTVTLRCDPISGHDNLYWYRRVMGKEIKFLLHFVKESKQDESGMPNNRFLAERTGGTYSTLKVQPAELEDSGVYFCASSQVVNVNEQFFGPGTRLTVL.

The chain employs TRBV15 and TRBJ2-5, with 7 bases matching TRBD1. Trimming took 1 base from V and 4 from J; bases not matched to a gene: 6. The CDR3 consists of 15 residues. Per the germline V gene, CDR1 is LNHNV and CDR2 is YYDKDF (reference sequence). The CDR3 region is CATSRANRGGETQYF. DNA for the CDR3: TGTGCCACCAGCAGAGCCAACAGGGGCGGAGAGACCCAGTACTTC. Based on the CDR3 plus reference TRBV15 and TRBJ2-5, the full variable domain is DAMVIQNPRYQVTQFGKPVTLSCSQTLNHNVMYWYQQKSSQAPKLLFHYYDKDFNNEADTPDNFQSRRPNTSFCFLDIRSPGLGDTAMYLCATSRANRGGETQYFGPGTRLLVL.

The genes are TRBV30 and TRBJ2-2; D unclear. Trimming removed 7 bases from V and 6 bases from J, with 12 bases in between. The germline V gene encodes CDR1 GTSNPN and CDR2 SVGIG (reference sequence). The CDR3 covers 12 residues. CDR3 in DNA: TGTGCCTTGCCCAGGAAATCCGGGGAGCTGTTTTTT. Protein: CALPRKSGELFF. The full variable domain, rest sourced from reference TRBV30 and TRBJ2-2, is SQTIHQWPATLVQPVGSPLSLECTVEGTSNPNLYWYRQAAGRGLQLLFYSVGIGQISSEVPQNLSASRPQDRQFILSSKKLLLSDSGFYLCALPRKSGELFFGEGSRLTVL.

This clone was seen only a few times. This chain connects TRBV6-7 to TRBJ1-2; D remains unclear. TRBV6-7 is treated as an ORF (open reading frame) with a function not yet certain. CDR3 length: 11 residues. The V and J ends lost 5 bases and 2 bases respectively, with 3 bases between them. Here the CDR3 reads CASSPNYGYTF. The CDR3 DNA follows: TGTGCCAGCAGTCCGAACTATGGCTACACCTTC.

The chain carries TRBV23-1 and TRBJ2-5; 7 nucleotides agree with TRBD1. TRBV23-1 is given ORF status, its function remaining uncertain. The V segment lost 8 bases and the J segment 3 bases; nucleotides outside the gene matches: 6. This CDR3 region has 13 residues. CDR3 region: CASLRQGEETQYF. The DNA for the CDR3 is TGCGCCAGCTTACGGCAGGGGGAAGAGACCCAGTACTTC.

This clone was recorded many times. Here the CDR3 reads CASSLQGLEEKLFF. The CDR3 nucleotides are TGTGCCAGCAGCCTTCAGGGGCTGGAGGAAAAACTGTTTTTT. This chain connects TRBV11-3 to TRBJ1-4; TRBD1 might be the D (6 bases). In germline, CDR1 is SGHNT, CDR2 YENEEA. The CDR3 is 14 amino acids. V lost 5 bases, J lost 8 bases, and 15 bases lay in between.

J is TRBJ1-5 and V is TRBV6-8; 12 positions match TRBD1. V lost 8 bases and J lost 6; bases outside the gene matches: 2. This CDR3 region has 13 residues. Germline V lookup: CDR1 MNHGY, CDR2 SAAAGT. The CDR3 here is CASGTGGIQPQHF. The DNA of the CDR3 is TGTGCCAGCGGGACAGGGGGCATTCAGCCCCAGCATTTT.

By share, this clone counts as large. DNA for the CDR3: TGTGCCAGCAGTGAGAGGCGGGCCTCTAATGAAAAACTGTTTTTT. Amino acids: CASSERRASNEKLFF. The chain recombines TRBV6-8 with TRBJ1-4; no clear D gene. V lost 5 bases, J lost 3 bases, and 13 bases lay in between. The CDR3 loop spans 15 amino acids. The germline V gene encodes CDR1 MNHGY and CDR2 SAAAGT.

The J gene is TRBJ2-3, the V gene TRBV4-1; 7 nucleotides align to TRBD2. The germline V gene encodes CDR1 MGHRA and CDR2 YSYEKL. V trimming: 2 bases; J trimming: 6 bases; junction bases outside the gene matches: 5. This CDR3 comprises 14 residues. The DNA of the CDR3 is TGCGCCAGCAGCCAAAGCGGGCGGGGGGATACGCAGTATTTT. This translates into CASSQSGRGDTQYF.

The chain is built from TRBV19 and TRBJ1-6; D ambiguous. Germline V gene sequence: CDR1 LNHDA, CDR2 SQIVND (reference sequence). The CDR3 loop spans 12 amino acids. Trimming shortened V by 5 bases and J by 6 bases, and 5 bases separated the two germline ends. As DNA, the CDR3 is TGTGCCAGTAGTGCGACTAATTCACCCCTCCACTTT. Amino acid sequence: CASSATNSPLHF.